This T cell receptor beta chain is from a study of shared T cell receptors in the human thymus. Assay: immunoSEQ multiplex PCR; the TCRdb copy retains only in-frame clones and omits some. Of some 700,000 clones detected, 88% appear once; the ten largest clones hold around 0.0099%. The CDR3 is made up of 15 amino acids. Per the germline V gene, CDR1 is SGHRS and CDR2 is YFSETQ. J gave up 1 base and V 4 bases, and 8 bases lay outside the gene matches. Separately, the same data were catalogued under a study of human thymus T cells. That investigation notes: Immunologically healthy infants in Finland undergoing congenital heart defect surgery were the donors. It was from resections taken during corrective heart surgery that the thymus tissue came. Repertoires sampled from thymus and blood appeared biased in V and J gene usage.

The chain uses TRBV5-1 and TRBJ2-7; TRBD1 aligns across 7 bases. This sequence originates from a boy in the first two years of life with a congenital heart defect. The material sequenced was thymocytes. The chain's CDR3 is CASSSTGTESYEQYF. For the CDR3, the DNA is TGCGCCAGCAGCAGTACCGGGACAGAGTCCTACGAGCAGTACTTC.